A single T cell receptor (beta chain) is shown here with its context. Its antigen is as yet unknown. Within the sample, other DNA sequences also encode this same CDR3. Libraries were prepared by immunoSEQ multiplex PCR; TCRdb keeps only in-frame clonotypes and omits some of them. Among some 2 million clones listed, approximately 94% were seen once. CDR1 is SGHTA and CDR2 is FQGTGA in the germline V gene. CDR3 length: 16 amino acids. The germline V and J ends were trimmed by 4 bases and 0 bases, with 13 bases remaining between them. Naive CD8 cells were CD45RO-negative, positively selected for CCR7, excluding terminally differentiated effector memory CD45RA+ cells. Donors had no recently reported acute infections or vaccinations and were HIV-negative. This record comes from a study of shared clonotypes between healthy human individuals. About the study: Per donor, three plates held CD4 naive cells, three held CD4 memory, two held CD8 naive and one held CD8 memory.

Broader study findings: Memory subsets generally showed lower estimated richness than naive subsets.

What was sequenced was naive CD8+ T cells sorted from blood. This chain uses TRBV7-3 with TRBJ2-1; the D gene is possibly TRBD2 (5 bases). This clonotype was sampled from a man between 18 and 29 years old in good health. This CDR3 is CASSSLSGSSYNEQFF. The CDR3 region has the DNA TGTGCCAGCAGCTCCTTGTCGGGAAGCTCCTACAATGAGCAGTTCTTC.